The 16 T cell receptor beta chains reported below all come from one sample, sequenced in a study of cytomegalovirus exposure and HLA in healthy donors. PCR was performed using 60 Vbeta and 13 Jbeta primers. Using immunoSEQ multiplex PCR, the repertoire was profiled, and TCRdb retains in-frame clones only, with some absent. The sample has some 98,000 clones, around 75% seen once. Sequenced input: PBMCs. The receptor set was obtained from a young man in good health and CMV-seropositive.

The V and J genes are TRBV6-5 and TRBJ2-5; possibly TRBD2 for D (6 bases). This CDR3 contains 14 residues. Trimming took 2 bases from V and 5 from J, leaving 12 bases between them. Germline V gene sequence: CDR1 MNHEY, CDR2 SVGAGI. DNA for the CDR3: TGTGCCAGCAGTTACACGGCAGGAGGGGAGACCCAGTACTTC. Its translation: CASSYTAGGETQYF.

V is TRBV5-6 and J is TRBJ2-7, with TRBD1 identical over 10 bases. The CDR3 is 13 amino acids. Germline V CDR1 and CDR2: SGHDT, YYEEEE. Unmatched junction bases numbered 2, after V lost 2 bases and J lost 6 bases. The CDR3 region is CASSFRTGGEQYF. DNA for the CDR3: TGTGCCAGCAGCTTCCGGACAGGGGGCGAGCAGTACTTC.

The V and J genes are TRBV6-5 and TRBJ1-4, with D uncertain. V was clipped by 0 bases and J by 7 bases, with 12 bases between them. The CDR3 spans 15 residues. Germline V gene lookup returns CDR1 MNHEY and CDR2 SVGAGI. The CDR3 is CASSYSGGMVEKLFF. The CDR3 region has the DNA TGTGCCAGCAGTTACTCAGGAGGGATGGTTGAAAAACTGTTTTTT.

The chain uses TRBV6-1 and TRBJ1-1; D remains unclear. CDR3 length: 15 residues. From germline, CDR1 is MNHNS and CDR2 SASEGT. With 2 bases removed from V and 5 bases from J, the gap between germline ends came to 15 bases. CDR3 sequence: CASSEPWAGWTEAFF. The CDR3, as DNA: TGTGCCAGCAGTGAACCGTGGGCAGGATGGACTGAAGCTTTCTTT.

This clone was picked up one time. The chain links TRBV28 to TRBJ1-2; 7 nucleotides agree with TRBD1. The J segment lost 6 bases and the V segment lost 10 bases, leaving 8 bases of the junction unmatched. Germline lookup yields CDR1 MDHEN and CDR2 SYDVKM. The CDR3 runs to 12 residues. CDR3 DNA sequence: TGTGCCACTCATCGACAGGGTGATGGCTACACCTTC. Protein product: CATHRQGDGYTF.

This clone was recorded once. The chain combines TRBV28 with TRBJ1-1, with D unresolved. The germline gives CDR1 MDHEN, CDR2 SYDVKM. Trimming cost V 5 bases and J 3 bases, with 22 bases left between them. The CDR3 has 17 residues. The CDR3 DNA follows: TGTGCCAGCAGTCCCTTAAGCGGGTACCTCCTGGACACTGAAGCTTTCTTT. Protein product: CASSPLSGYLLDTEAFF.

The J gene is TRBJ1-2, the V gene TRBV5-1; possibly TRBD1 for D (6 bases). Germline V gene lookup returns CDR1 SGHRS and CDR2 YFSETQ. Between the trimmed V and J ends, which lost 1 base and 8 bases, there was a span of 12 bases. The CDR3 length is 13 residues. Written as DNA, the CDR3 is TGCGCCAGCAGCTTGAACAACAGGGACGGCTACACCTTC. Amino acid sequence: CASSLNNRDGYTF.

V gene TRBV28 combines with J gene TRBJ1-5; D unclear. Trimming removed 6 bases at V and 11 bases at J, with 23 bases between. Germline V CDR1 and CDR2: MDHEN, SYDVKM. The CDR3 has 15 residues. CDR3 coding DNA: TGTGCCAGCAGCCAAAGCCTGGAGAGTGGTAGGTCCCAGCATTTT. Protein product: CASSQSLESGRSQHF.

Only one count was recorded for this clone. The rearrangement uses TRBV9 and TRBJ1-2, with 7 bases aligning to TRBD1. The junction had 11 bases not matched to a gene; V was cut back by 3 bases and J by 6 bases. The CDR3 is 15 amino acids. The V gene's germline CDR1 is SGDLS and CDR2 YYNGEE. CDR3 coding DNA: TGTGCCAGCAGCGACCGTCCCGGGACAGTTAATGGCTACACCTTC. As protein: CASSDRPGTVNGYTF.

This clone has just a few counts. This rearrangement joins TRBV5-1 to TRBJ2-2; a possible D gene is TRBD1 (5 bases). The V gene's germline CDR1 is SGHRS and CDR2 YFSETQ. The CDR3 spans 15 residues. The germline V and J ends were trimmed by 2 bases and 6 bases, with 14 bases remaining between them. The CDR3 DNA reads TGCGCCAGCAGCTTTAGGACAATAGGCGCCGGGGAGCTGTTTTTT. Translating gives CASSFRTIGAGELFF.

This chain links TRBV29-1 with TRBJ2-5; TRBD1 is a possible D gene (5 bases). The CDR3 is 13 residues long. V was clipped by 5 bases and J by 4 bases, with 14 bases between them. The germline V gene encodes CDR1 SQVTM and CDR2 ANQGSEA. The CDR3 protein is CSVSRAVGETQYF. CDR3 coding DNA: TGCAGCGTTTCCAGGGCCGTCGGAGAGACCCAGTACTTC. The variable domain in full, completed from reference TRBV29-1 and TRBJ2-5, reads SAVISQKPSRDICQRGTSLTIQCQVDSQVTMMFWYRQQPGQSLTLIATANQGSEATYESGFVIDKFPISRPNLTFSTLTVSNMSPEDSSIYLCSVSRAVGETQYFGPGTRLLVL.

This clone was counted only a few times. The chain employs TRBV7-9 and TRBJ1-6, with D possibly being TRBD1 (6 bases). V lost 6 bases, J lost 7 bases, and 10 bases lay in between. This CDR3 comprises 13 residues. CDR1 is SEHNR and CDR2 is FQNEAQ in the germline V gene (reference sequence). The CDR3 here is CASRGQGNSPLHF. CDR3 nucleotides: TGTGCCAGCAGGGGCCAGGGGAATTCACCCCTCCACTTT.

The chain links TRBV5-1 to TRBJ2-1, with TRBD1 matching over 8 bases. V shed 2 bases, J shed 2 bases, and the junction held 9 bases outside the gene matches. The germline V gene encodes CDR1 SGHRS and CDR2 YFSETQ. This CDR3 has 17 residues. CDR3: CASSFSPGTGTYNEQFF. CDR3 DNA sequence: TGCGCCAGCAGCTTTTCCCCCGGGACAGGTACCTACAATGAGCAGTTCTTC. Supplemented by reference TRBV5-1 and TRBJ2-1, the full variable domain reads KAGVTQTPRYLIKTRGQQVTLSCSPISGHRSVSWYQQTPGQGLQFLFEYFSETQRNKGNFPGRFSGRQFSNSRSEMNVSTLELGDSALYLCASSFSPGTGTYNEQFFGPGTRLTVL.

The chain employs TRBV5-1 and TRBJ2-7; D perhaps matches TRBD1 (6 bases). The CDR3 is 14 residues long. V was cut by 4 bases and J by 2 bases, with 13 bases left in between. CDR1 and CDR2 from the germline V gene are SGHRS and YFSETQ. The CDR3 region is CASSVDRTPYEQYF. The CDR3 region has the DNA TGCGCCAGCAGCGTCGACAGGACGCCCTACGAGCAGTACTTC.

The V and J genes are TRBV12-1 and TRBJ2-7; whether TRBD1, the table's D call, matches the DNA was not checked. TRBV12-1 is termed a pseudogene. CDR3 size: 14 residues. CDR3: CASSFEQGSNEQYF. CDR3 bases: TGTGCCAGCAGCTTCGAACAGGGATCCAACGAGCAGTACTTC.

This rearrangement joins TRBV11-2 to TRBJ2-1; 7 bases agree with TRBD2. Germline loops: CDR1 SGHAT, CDR2 FQNNGV. CDR3 size: 15 residues. J gave up 6 bases and V 8 bases, and 13 bases lay outside the gene matches. The CDR3 here is CASALGSGDLNEQFF. The DNA for the CDR3 is TGTGCCAGCGCCCTAGGGAGCGGGGATCTCAATGAGCAGTTCTTC. The variable domain in full, completed from reference TRBV11-2 and TRBJ2-1, reads EAGVAQSPRYKIIEKRQSVAFWCNPISGHATLYWYQQILGQGPKLLIQFQNNGVVDDSQLPKDRFSAERLKGVDSTLKIQPAKLEDSAVYLCASALGSGDLNEQFFGPGTRLTVL.